These T cell receptor beta chains were read from a single sample in a study of blood T cell repertoires in COVID-19. Repertoires were generated with immunoSEQ multiplex PCR, while TCRdb's copy carries only in-frame clones and drops some. The data contain roughly 100,000 clones, 91% of them singletons. Material: peripheral blood. These TCRs come from a human donor in a cohort sampled during active COVID-19. CDR3s include the opening cysteine and the closing phenylalanine or tryptophan. Size values are once, few and many counts, or a class for expanded clones, and some rows have none.

V gene: TRBV24-1; clone size: -; CDR3 protein: CATSQPGRDTEAFF
V gene: TRBV6-2/TRBV6-3; clone size: few; CDR3 protein: CASSAGTAQETQYF
V gene: TRBV9; clone size: -; CDR3 protein: CASSIRQSTDTQYF
V gene: TRBV27; clone size: -; CDR3 protein: CASSLGTSGVYEQYF
V gene: TRBV28; clone size: -; CDR3 protein: CASFGTDDYGYTF
V gene: TRBV30; clone size: -; CDR3 protein: CAWSVLLGGTGGTEAFF
V gene: TRBV28; clone size: -; CDR3 protein: CASRDMTGMNGYTF
V gene: TRBV4-2; clone size: -; CDR3 protein: CASSQDLAGSYGYTF
V gene: TRBV6-6; clone size: -; CDR3 protein: CASSFQGWDEQFF
V gene: TRBV6-4; clone size: -; CDR3 protein: CASSDSGGADTQYF
V gene: TRBV7-2; clone size: -; CDR3 protein: CASSFRQGPVNTEAFF
V gene: TRBV5-4; clone size: -; CDR3 protein: CASSLGQGDSYEQYF
V gene: TRBV2; clone size: -; CDR3 protein: CASSGYRPDRITGELFF
V gene: TRBV5-6; clone size: -; CDR3 protein: CASSLQGMGPQHF
V gene: TRBV3-1/TRBV3-2; clone size: -; CDR3 protein: CASSRQGGSYEQYF
V gene: TRBV28; clone size: -; CDR3 protein: CASSLGAAGNTIYF
V gene: TRBV5-4; clone size: -; CDR3 protein: CASSAGSSGVTEAFF
V gene: TRBV29-1; clone size: few; CDR3 protein: CSVGTGGYEQYF
V gene: TRBV7-2; clone size: -; CDR3 protein: CASSLDLIAGVGSTDTQYF
V gene: TRBV7-9; clone size: -; CDR3 protein: CASSQSAGTLNYEQYF
V gene: TRBV28; clone size: -; CDR3 protein: CASTGGATNYGYTF
V gene: TRBV27; clone size: -; CDR3 protein: CASKGQYYSNQPQHF
V gene: TRBV6-2/TRBV6-3; clone size: -; CDR3 protein: CASSLVAGPTDTQYF
V gene: TRBV20-1; clone size: -; CDR3 protein: CSASGDRETQYF
V gene: TRBV21-1; clone size: once; CDR3 protein: CASSFLMGDQETQYF
V gene: TRBV11-2; clone size: -; CDR3 protein: CASSVGQGFDYTF
V gene: TRBV5-1; clone size: -; CDR3 protein: CASSAGLAGGYRTDTQYF
V gene: TRBV2; clone size: -; CDR3 protein: CASRRAGGHEQYF
V gene: TRBV28; clone size: -; CDR3 protein: CASSYRGFSFRDNQPQHF
V gene: TRBV27; clone size: -; CDR3 protein: CASRRGAGNTEAFF
V gene: TRBV4-3; clone size: -; CDR3 protein: CASSPIDRGETQYF
V gene: TRBV28; clone size: -; CDR3 protein: CASSPLPSEIYGYTF
V gene: TRBV27; clone size: -; CDR3 protein: CASSLRGGSNYGYTF
V gene: TRBV6-2/TRBV6-3; clone size: once; CDR3 protein: CASSYLDRGGELFF
V gene: TRBV28; clone size: -; CDR3 protein: CASIKTPRGNSPLHF
V gene: TRBV19; clone size: -; CDR3 protein: CASSIDLNTYYSTDTQYF
V gene: TRBV6-1; clone size: -; CDR3 protein: CASSEEGGLNTEAFF
V gene: TRBV7-2; clone size: -; CDR3 protein: CASSLLLYSGTSNTGELFF
V gene: TRBV5-5; clone size: once; CDR3 protein: CASSTPGSYNSPLHF
V gene: TRBV6-5; clone size: once; CDR3 protein: CASRTTGNTEAFF
V gene: TRBV6-2/TRBV6-3; clone size: -; CDR3 protein: CASSETQDPTGELFF
V gene: TRBV7-9; clone size: -; CDR3 protein: CASSLSKPGQGVREQYF
V gene: TRBV5-6; clone size: -; CDR3 protein: CASSPGAGGNNEQFF
V gene: TRBV5-1; clone size: -; CDR3 protein: CASSLDRTWPSPLHF
V gene: TRBV25-1; clone size: -; CDR3 protein: CASTGQGAYTEAFF
V gene: TRBV5-5; clone size: -; CDR3 protein: CASSLSTGTGGSGYTF
V gene: TRBV9; clone size: -; CDR3 protein: CASSQGLADEQYF
V gene: TRBV5-6; clone size: -; CDR3 protein: CASSEPGLAGYNEQFF
V gene: TRBV27; clone size: -; CDR3 protein: CASRSPPLAGGHSSYNEQFF
V gene: TRBV5-4; clone size: -; CDR3 protein: CASQIGQGFYEQYF
V gene: TRBV11-2; clone size: once; CDR3 protein: CASSSEGLDSPQETQYF
V gene: TRBV10-2; clone size: once; CDR3 protein: CASSPSGLAGVESNEQYF
V gene: TRBV19; clone size: few; CDR3 protein: CASSLIVGNEQFF
V gene: TRBV4-3; clone size: -; CDR3 protein: CASSQRDGGNTIYF
V gene: TRBV3-1/TRBV3-2; clone size: -; CDR3 protein: CASSPRTYEQYF
V gene: TRBV19; clone size: -; CDR3 protein: CASSRGGTGEQYF
V gene: TRBV3-1/TRBV3-2; clone size: -; CDR3 protein: CASSQSGYGYTF
V gene: TRBV16; clone size: -; CDR3 protein: CASSIIIPGVNGYTF
V gene: TRBV29-1; clone size: -; CDR3 protein: CSVEKFAADYGYTF